A single sample is the source of the 18 T cell receptor beta chains below, sequenced in a study of T cell responses to AZD1222 COVID-19 vaccine. The repertoire was sequenced with immunoSEQ multiplex PCR; TCRdb's copy has only in-frame clones and lacks some. The repertoire holds 90,000 to 150,000 clones, around 90% seen once, with 8.4% in the top ten. The material sequenced was peripheral blood, taken on day 0 of AZD1222 vaccination. The receptors were sampled from an adult in good health.

The V call is TRBV7-3, the J call TRBJ2-3; 9 nucleotides line up with TRBD2. The CDR3 covers 16 residues. Unmatched junction bases numbered 7, after V lost 5 bases and J lost 1 base. Per germline, CDR1 SGHTA and CDR2 FQGTGA. CDR3 nucleotide sequence: TGTGCCAGCAGCCTCTTTGCGGGGGGGGGCACAGATACGCAGTATTTT. Its translation: CASSLFAGGGTDTQYF.

The CDR3 loop reads CATGGLAGMETQYF. In nucleotides, the CDR3 is TGTGCCACAGGGGGACTAGCGGGAATGGAGACCCAGTACTTC. V gene TRBV5-6 combines with J gene TRBJ2-5, with TRBD2 matching 13 bases. Germline loops: CDR1 SGHDT, CDR2 YYEEEE. After removal of 9 bases from V and 5 bases from J, the junction contained 7 bases not matched to a gene. The CDR3 contains 14 residues.

This clone was detected only a few times. The chain links TRBV3-1 (or the pseudogene TRBV3-2) to TRBJ2-7; the D gene is possibly TRBD2 (7 bases). Germline V lookup: CDR1 LGHDT, CDR2 YNNKEL (reference sequence). This CDR3 is built from 12 residues. Trimming left V 4 bases short and J 12 bases short, with 16 bases between. The DNA for the CDR3 is TGTGCCAGCAGCCCAGCGGGGCAGGGGCTGTACTTC. Translated, it gives CASSPAGQGLYF.

The chain employs TRBV9 and TRBJ2-7; 11 bases are a match to TRBD2. This CDR3 comprises 16 residues. The germline V gene has CDR1 SGDLS and CDR2 YYNGEE. The junction had 5 bases not matched to a gene; V was cut back by 3 bases and J by 0 bases. CDR3 sequence reads: CASSAGLAGRSYEQYF. Here the CDR3 DNA reads TGTGCCAGCAGCGCAGGACTAGCGGGTCGCTCCTACGAGCAGTACTTC.

The gene calls are TRBV28 and TRBJ2-7, with 15 bases fitting TRBD2. The J segment lost 2 bases and the V segment lost 5 bases, leaving 4 bases of the junction unmatched. The CDR3 runs 16 residues. The germline V gene encodes CDR1 MDHEN and CDR2 SYDVKM. The CDR3 DNA sequence: TGTGCCAGCAGTCCAGGGACTAGCGGGAGGACCTACGAGCAGTACTTC. This gives the protein CASSPGTSGRTYEQYF. Filled out from reference TRBV28 and TRBJ2-7, the complete variable domain reads DVKVTQSSRYLVKRTGEKVFLECVQDMDHENMFWYRQDPGLGLRLIYFSYDVKMKEKGDIPEGYSVSREKKERFSLILESASTNQTSMYLCASSPGTSGRTYEQYFGPGTRLTVT.

The genes are TRBV6-1 and TRBJ2-1; D ambiguous. V gave up 2 bases and J gave up 2 bases, with 10 bases separating them. The CDR3 spans 15 residues. Germline-derived CDR1 and CDR2 are MNHNS and SASEGT. The CDR3 protein is CASSEPSWTYNEQFF. In nucleotides, the CDR3 is TGTGCCAGCAGTGAACCGAGTTGGACCTACAATGAGCAGTTCTTC.

This rearrangement joins TRBV19 to TRBJ1-6; TRBD1 matches at 9 bases. Germline V gene data show CDR1 as LNHDA and CDR2 as SQIVND (reference sequence). CDR3 length equals 16 residues. Losses at the gene ends were 2 bases for V and 9 bases for J; bases not matched to a gene: 8. CDR3 DNA sequence: TGTGCCAGTAGTATACGGTCCGGGACAGGGCGTTCACCCCTCCACTTT. This sequence encodes CASSIRSGTGRSPLHF.

The chain combines TRBV2 with TRBJ1-5; D gene ambiguous. The CDR3 covers 13 residues. Trimming stripped 6 bases from V and 2 bases from J, with 8 bases between. Germline loops: CDR1 SNHLY, CDR2 FYNNEI. The CDR3 loop is CASRARGNQPQHF. The CDR3 DNA reads as TGTGCCAGCAGGGCCCGAGGCAATCAGCCCCAGCATTTT.

The chain recombines TRBV27 with TRBJ1-1; no firm D call. CDR1 is MNHEY and CDR2 is SMNVEV in the germline V gene (reference sequence). CDR3 length: 13 residues. The V gene lost 7 bases and the J gene lost 4 bases, with 13 bases spanning the gap. The CDR3 region has the DNA TGTGCCAGCACCTATCAGGTGGGCACTGAAGCTTTCTTT. Protein: CASTYQVGTEAFF.

The chain employs TRBV15 and TRBJ1-2; tentatively, D is TRBD1 (6 bases). CDR3 length: 12 residues. Trimming took off 5 bases at V and 7 bases at J, with 11 bases between the two ends. Germline CDR1 is LNHNV and CDR2 is YYDKDF (reference sequence). CDR3 in DNA: TGTGCCACCAGCCCCGGGACAACTGGCTACACCTTC. Protein sequence: CATSPGTTGYTF.

The rearrangement links TRBV5-5 to TRBJ2-6, with D maybe TRBD1 (5 bases). Trimming left V 2 bases short and J 0 bases short, with 12 bases between. Germline-derived CDR1 and CDR2 are SGHKS and YYEKEE (reference sequence). The CDR3 has 17 amino acids. As DNA, the CDR3 is TGTGCCAGCAGCTTCGGACACCGCAGCTCTGGGGCCAACGTCCTGACTTTC. Amino acid sequence: CASSFGHRSSGANVLTF.

The chain employs TRBV6-5 and TRBJ1-6; D is ambiguous. Germline values: CDR1 MNHEY, CDR2 SVGAGI. The V end was cut by 0 bases, the J end by 7 bases, with 13 bases between. CDR3 size: 16 residues. The CDR3 reads CASSYSAGLGNSPLHF. CDR3 nucleotide sequence: TGTGCCAGCAGTTACTCGGCAGGACTTGGGAATTCACCCCTCCACTTT.

This chain uses TRBV28 with TRBJ1-4; 7 bases fit TRBD1. The V and J ends lost 3 bases and 5 bases, in that order; junction bases with no gene match: 6. Germline lookup yields CDR1 MDHEN and CDR2 SYDVKM. The CDR3 is 15 residues long. DNA for the CDR3: TGTGCCAGCAGTTTTGGACAGGCGATAAATGAAAAACTGTTTTTT. It translates to CASSFGQAINEKLFF.

The V gene is TRBV2, the J gene TRBJ2-7; tentative D call: TRBD1 (6 bases). The CDR3 is 14 residues long. Trimming removed 7 bases from V and 5 bases from J, with 18 bases in between. Germline V gene data show CDR1 as SNHLY and CDR2 as FYNNEI. Here the CDR3 DNA reads TGTGCCAGCACCAAAGGGGGAAGTATCAACGAGCAGTACTTC. Its protein product is CASTKGGSINEQYF.

This clone appeared a single time. The chain is built from TRBV30 and TRBJ2-3; D may correspond to TRBD1 or TRBD2 (6 bases each). The germline CDR1 and CDR2 sequences are GTSNPN and SVGIG (reference sequence). CDR3 length: 13 amino acids. As DNA, the CDR3 is TGTTCCCGGGGGCCCAGGCGCACAGATACGCAGTATTTT. Protein: CSRGPRRTDTQYF.

The chain combines TRBV15 with TRBJ2-3; no clear D gene. Germline CDR1 LNHNV, CDR2 YYDKDF (reference sequence). With 0 bases removed from V and 0 bases from J, the gap between germline ends came to 16 bases. The CDR3 has 18 amino acids. The CDR3 region is CATSRDYEGRASTDTQYF. In nucleotides, the CDR3 is TGTGCCACCAGCAGAGATTATGAAGGTAGAGCTAGCACAGATACGCAGTATTTT.

This clone was seen a handful of times. This chain uses TRBV28 with TRBJ1-5; D possibly corresponds to TRBD1 (5 bases). The CDR3 is 18 residues long. Germline CDR1 MDHEN, CDR2 SYDVKM. V was clipped by 3 bases and J by 0 bases, with 18 bases between them. The CDR3 sequence is CASSLGQGVTHSNQPQHF. CDR3 nucleotide sequence: TGTGCCAGCAGTTTGGGGCAGGGAGTGACCCATAGCAATCAGCCCCAGCATTTT.

This chain connects TRBV2 to TRBJ2-3; 7 nucleotides agree with TRBD1. The J segment lost 2 bases and the V segment lost 5 bases, leaving 4 bases of the junction unmatched. Germline loops: CDR1 SNHLY, CDR2 FYNNEI. CDR3 length: 14 residues. The CDR3 sequence: CASSKGAPTDTQYF. CDR3 coding DNA: TGTGCCAGCAGTAAGGGGGCCCCCACAGATACGCAGTATTTT.